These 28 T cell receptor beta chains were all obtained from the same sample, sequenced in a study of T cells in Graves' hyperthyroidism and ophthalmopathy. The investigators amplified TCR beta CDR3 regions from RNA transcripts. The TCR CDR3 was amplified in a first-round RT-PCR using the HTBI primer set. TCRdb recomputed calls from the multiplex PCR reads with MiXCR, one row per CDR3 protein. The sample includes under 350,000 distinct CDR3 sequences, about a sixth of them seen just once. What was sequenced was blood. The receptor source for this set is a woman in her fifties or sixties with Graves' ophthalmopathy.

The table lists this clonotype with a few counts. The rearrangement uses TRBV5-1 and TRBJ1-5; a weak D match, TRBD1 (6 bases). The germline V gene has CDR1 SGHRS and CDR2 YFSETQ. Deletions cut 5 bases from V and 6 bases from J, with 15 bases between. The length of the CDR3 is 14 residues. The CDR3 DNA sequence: TGCGCCAGCAGTCCTCAGGGGAATAGTCAGCCCCAGCATTTT. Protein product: CASSPQGNSQPQHF.

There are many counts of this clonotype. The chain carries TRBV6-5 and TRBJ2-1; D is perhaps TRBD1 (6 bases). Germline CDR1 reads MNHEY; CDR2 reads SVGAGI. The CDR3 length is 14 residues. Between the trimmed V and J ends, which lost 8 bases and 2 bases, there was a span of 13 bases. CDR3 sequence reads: CASGLQGTYNEQFF. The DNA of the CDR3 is TGTGCCAGCGGTCTACAGGGAACCTACAATGAGCAGTTCTTC.

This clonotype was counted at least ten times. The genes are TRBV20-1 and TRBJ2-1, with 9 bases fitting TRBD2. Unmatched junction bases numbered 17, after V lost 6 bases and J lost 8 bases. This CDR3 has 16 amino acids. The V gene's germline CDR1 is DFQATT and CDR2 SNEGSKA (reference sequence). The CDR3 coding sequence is TGCAGTGCCGAGGGCTCATCGGCGGGAGGGCATGATGAGCAGTTCTTC. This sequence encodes CSAEGSSAGGHDEQFF.

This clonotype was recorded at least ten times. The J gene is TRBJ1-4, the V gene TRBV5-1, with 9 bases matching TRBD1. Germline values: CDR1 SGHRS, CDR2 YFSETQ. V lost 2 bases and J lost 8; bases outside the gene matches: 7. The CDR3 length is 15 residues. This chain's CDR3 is CASSFGTGQGEKLFF. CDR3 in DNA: TGCGCCAGCAGCTTCGGGACAGGGCAGGGCGAAAAACTGTTTTTT.

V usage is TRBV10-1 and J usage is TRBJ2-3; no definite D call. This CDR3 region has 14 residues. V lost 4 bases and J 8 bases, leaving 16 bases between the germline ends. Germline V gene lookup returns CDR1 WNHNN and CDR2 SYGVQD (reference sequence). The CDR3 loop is CASSAVVDSATQYF. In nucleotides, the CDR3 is TGCGCCAGCAGTGCGGTAGTCGACTCGGCTACGCAGTATTTT.

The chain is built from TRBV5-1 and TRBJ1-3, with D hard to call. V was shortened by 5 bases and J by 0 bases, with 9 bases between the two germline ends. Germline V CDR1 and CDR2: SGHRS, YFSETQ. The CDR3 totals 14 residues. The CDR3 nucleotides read TGCGCCAGCAGGGACGCCATCTCTGGAAACACCATATATTTT. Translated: CASRDAISGNTIYF. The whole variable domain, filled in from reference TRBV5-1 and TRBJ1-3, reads KAGVTQTPRYLIKTRGQQVTLSCSPISGHRSVSWYQQTPGQGLQFLFEYFSETQRNKGNFPGRFSGRQFSNSRSEMNVSTLELGDSALYLCASRDAISGNTIYFGEGSWLTVV.

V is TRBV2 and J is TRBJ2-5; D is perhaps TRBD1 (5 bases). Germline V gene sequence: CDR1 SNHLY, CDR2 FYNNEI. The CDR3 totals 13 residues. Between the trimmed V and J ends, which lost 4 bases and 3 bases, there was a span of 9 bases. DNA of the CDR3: TGTGCCAGCAGTGGAGGCAGGGAAGAGACCCAGTACTTC. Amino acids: CASSGGREETQYF.

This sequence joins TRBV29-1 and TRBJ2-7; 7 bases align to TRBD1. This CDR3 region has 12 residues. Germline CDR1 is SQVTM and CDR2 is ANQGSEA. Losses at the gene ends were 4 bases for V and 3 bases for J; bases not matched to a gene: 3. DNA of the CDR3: TGCAGCGTTGTCACAGGGGTCTACGAGCAGTACTTC. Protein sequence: CSVVTGVYEQYF.

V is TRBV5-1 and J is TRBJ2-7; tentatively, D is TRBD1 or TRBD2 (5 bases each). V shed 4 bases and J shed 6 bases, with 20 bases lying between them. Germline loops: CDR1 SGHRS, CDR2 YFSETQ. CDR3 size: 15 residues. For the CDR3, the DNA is TGCGCCAGCAGCCTCGGGGCTACAGGTCCCATCGAGCAGTACTTC. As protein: CASSLGATGPIEQYF.

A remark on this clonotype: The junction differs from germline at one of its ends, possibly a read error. The CDR3: CGGGRIKNLHF. The CDR3 DNA sequence: TGCGGAGGGGGGCGCATAAAGAACCTCCACTTT. The chain has TRBV6-8 and TRBJ1-6; possibly TRBD1 for D (6 bases). Germline-derived CDR1 and CDR2 are MNHGY and SAAAGT. The CDR3 spans 11 residues.

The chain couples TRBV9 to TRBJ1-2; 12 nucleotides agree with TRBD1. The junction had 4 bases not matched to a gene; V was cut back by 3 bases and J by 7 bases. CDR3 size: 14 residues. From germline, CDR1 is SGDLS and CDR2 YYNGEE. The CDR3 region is CASSGDRGRLGYTF. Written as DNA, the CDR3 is TGTGCCAGCAGCGGGGACAGGGGGCGGCTTGGCTACACCTTC.

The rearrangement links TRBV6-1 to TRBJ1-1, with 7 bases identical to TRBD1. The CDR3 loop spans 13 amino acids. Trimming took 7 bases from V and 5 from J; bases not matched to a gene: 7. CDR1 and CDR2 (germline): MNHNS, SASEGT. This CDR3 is CASIDRAGTEAFF. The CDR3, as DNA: TGTGCCAGCATTGACAGGGCGGGGACTGAAGCTTTCTTT.

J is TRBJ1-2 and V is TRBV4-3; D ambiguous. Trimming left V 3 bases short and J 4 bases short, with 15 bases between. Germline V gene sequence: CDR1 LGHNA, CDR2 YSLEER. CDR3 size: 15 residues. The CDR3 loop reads CASSHIPAGFYGYTF. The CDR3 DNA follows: TGCGCCAGCAGCCACATACCTGCAGGCTTCTATGGCTACACCTTC.

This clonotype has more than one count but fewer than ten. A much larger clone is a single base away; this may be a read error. CDR3 protein: CASKASVTAYEQYF. CDR3 nucleotide sequence: TGTGCCAGCAAAGCTAGCGTCACGGCCTACGAGCAGTACTTC. V and J are TRBV2 and TRBJ2-7; D possibly corresponds to TRBD2 (6 bases). CDR1 is SNHLY and CDR2 is FYNNEI in the germline V gene. This CDR3 contains 14 residues. The V end was cut by 7 bases, the J end by 2 bases, with 15 bases between. The full variable domain, rest sourced from reference TRBV2 and TRBJ2-7, is EPEVTQTPSHQVTQMGQEVILRCVPISNHLYFYWYRQILGQKVEFLVSFYNNEISEKSEIFDDQFSVERPDGSNFTLKIRSTKLEDSAMYFCASKASVTAYEQYFGPGTRLTVT.

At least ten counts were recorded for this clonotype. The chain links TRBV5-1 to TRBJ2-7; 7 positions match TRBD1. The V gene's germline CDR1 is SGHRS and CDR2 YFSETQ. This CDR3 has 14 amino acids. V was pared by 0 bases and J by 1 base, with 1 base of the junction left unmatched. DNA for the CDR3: TGCGCCAGCAGCTTGGAACAGGGGTCCTACGAGCAGTACTTC. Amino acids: CASSLEQGSYEQYF.

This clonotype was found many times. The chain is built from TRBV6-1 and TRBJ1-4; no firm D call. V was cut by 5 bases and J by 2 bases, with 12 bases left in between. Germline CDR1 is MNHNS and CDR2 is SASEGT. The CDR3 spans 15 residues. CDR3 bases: TGTGCCAGCAGTTTGGTCTTTGGTACTAATGAAAAACTGTTTTTT. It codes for CASSLVFGTNEKLFF.

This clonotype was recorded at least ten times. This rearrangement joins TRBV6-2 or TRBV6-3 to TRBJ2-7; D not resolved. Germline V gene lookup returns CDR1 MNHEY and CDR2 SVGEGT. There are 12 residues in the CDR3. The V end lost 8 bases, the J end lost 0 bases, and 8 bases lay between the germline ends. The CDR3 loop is CASQGDSYEQYF. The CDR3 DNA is TGTGCCAGCCAAGGTGACTCCTACGAGCAGTACTTC.

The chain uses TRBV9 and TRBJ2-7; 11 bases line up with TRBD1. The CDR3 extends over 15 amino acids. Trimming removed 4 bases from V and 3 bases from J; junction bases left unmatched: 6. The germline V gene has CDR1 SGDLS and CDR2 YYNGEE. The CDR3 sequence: CASSLDRGRVYEQYF. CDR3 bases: TGTGCCAGCAGCCTGGACAGGGGGCGCGTCTACGAGCAGTACTTC.

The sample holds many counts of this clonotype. CDR3 coding DNA: TGTGCCAGCCGTCAGGGGGCTGATGAAAAACTGTTTTTT. Translated, it gives CASRQGADEKLFF. This chain uses TRBV3-1 with TRBJ1-4; 8 bases match TRBD1. In germline, CDR1 is LGHDT, CDR2 YNNKEL (reference sequence). V trimming: 8 bases; J trimming: 6 bases; junction bases outside the gene matches: 5. CDR3 length: 13 amino acids.

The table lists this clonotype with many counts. For the CDR3, the DNA is TGTGCCAGCTTCTTGCGGGGTGACAATGAGCAGTTCTTC. Its protein is CASFLRGDNEQFF. The V gene is TRBV5-5, the J gene TRBJ2-1, with D tentatively TRBD2 (6 bases). Germline V gene data show CDR1 as SGHKS and CDR2 as YYEKEE (reference sequence). V lost 7 bases and J 5 bases, leaving 13 bases between the germline ends. The CDR3 contains 13 residues.

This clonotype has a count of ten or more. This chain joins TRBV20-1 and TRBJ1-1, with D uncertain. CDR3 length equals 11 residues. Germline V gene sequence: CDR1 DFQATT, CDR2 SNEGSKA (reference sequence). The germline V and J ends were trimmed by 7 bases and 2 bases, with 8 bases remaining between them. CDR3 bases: TGCAGTGGATTCGGTAACACTGAAGCTTTCTTT. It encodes CSGFGNTEAFF.

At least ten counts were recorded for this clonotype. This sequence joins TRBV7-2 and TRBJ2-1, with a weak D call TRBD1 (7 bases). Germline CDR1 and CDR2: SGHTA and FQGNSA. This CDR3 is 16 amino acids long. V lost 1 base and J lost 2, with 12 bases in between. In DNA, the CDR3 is TGTGCCAGCAGCTTAGTTGGAGGGGGCGCCTACAATGAGCAGTTCTTC. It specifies CASSLVGGGAYNEQFF. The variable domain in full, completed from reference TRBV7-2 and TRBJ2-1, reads GAGVSQSPSNKVTEKGKDVELRCDPISGHTALYWYRQSLGQGLEFLIYFQGNSAPDKSGLPSDRFSAERTGGSVSTLTIQRTQQEDSAVYLCASSLVGGGAYNEQFFGPGTRLTVL.

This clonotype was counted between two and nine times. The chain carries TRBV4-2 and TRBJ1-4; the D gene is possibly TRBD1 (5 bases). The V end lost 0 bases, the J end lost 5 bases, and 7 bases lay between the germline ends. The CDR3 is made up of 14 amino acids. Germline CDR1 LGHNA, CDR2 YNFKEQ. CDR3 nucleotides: TGTGCCAGCAGCCAAGATACAGGAAATGAAAAACTGTTTTTT. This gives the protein CASSQDTGNEKLFF.

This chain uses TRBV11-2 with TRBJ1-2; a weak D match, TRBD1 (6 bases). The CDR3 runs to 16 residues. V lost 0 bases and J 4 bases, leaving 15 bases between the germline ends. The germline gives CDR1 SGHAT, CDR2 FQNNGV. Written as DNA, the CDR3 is TGTGCCAGCAGCTTAGAACCGGGGGGCGAGGGCTATGGCTACACCTTC. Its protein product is CASSLEPGGEGYGYTF.

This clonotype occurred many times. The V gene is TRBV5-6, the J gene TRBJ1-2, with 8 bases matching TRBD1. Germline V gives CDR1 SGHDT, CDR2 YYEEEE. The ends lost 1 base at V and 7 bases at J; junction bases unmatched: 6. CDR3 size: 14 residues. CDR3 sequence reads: CASSLPGQVTGYTF. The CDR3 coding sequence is TGTGCCAGCAGCTTGCCGGGACAGGTTACTGGCTACACCTTC.

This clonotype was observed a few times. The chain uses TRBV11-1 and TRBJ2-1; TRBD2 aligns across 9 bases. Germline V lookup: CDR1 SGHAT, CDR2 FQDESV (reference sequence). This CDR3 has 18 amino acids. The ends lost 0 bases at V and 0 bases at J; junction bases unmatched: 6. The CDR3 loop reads CASSLAMTSGSSYNEQFF. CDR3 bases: TGTGCCAGCAGCTTAGCGATGACTAGCGGAAGCTCCTACAATGAGCAGTTCTTC.

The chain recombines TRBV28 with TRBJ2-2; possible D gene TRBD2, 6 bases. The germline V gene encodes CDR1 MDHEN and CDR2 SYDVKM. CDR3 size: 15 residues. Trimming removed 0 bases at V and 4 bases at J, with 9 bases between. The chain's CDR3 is CASSLWLGGTGELFF. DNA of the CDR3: TGTGCCAGCAGTTTATGGCTGGGGGGCACCGGGGAGCTGTTTTTT.

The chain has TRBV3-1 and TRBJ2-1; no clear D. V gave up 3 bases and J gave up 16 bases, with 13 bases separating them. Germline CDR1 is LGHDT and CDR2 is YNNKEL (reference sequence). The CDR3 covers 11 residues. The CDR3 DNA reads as TGTGCCAGCAGCCAGCTAGGTTCGCTATTCTTC. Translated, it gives CASSQLGSLFF.